Below, 26 T cell receptor beta chains from the same sample are listed, as sequenced in a study of CD8 T cells in Susac syndrome. Roughly 0.45 to 1 ug RNA was reverse transcribed with random hexamers. TCRdb reprocessed the immunoSEQ multiplex PCR reads via MiXCR and lists one record per CDR3 protein. The profile covers 55,000 to 70,000 distinct CDR3 sequences, with 95% appearing a single time and about 0.26% taken by the ten largest. Sequencing was carried out using CD8+ T cells from PBMCs. These receptors were obtained from a human donor in good health.

The V call is TRBV19, the J call TRBJ2-2; 8 bases are a match to TRBD1. With V trimmed by 0 bases and J by 0 bases, 3 bases remained unmatched. CDR3 length: 17 amino acids. CDR1 is LNHDA and CDR2 is SQIVND in the germline V gene (reference sequence). This CDR3 is CASSIDQDRANTGELFF. Here the CDR3 DNA reads TGTGCCAGTAGTATAGATCAGGACAGGGCGAACACCGGGGAGCTGTTTTTT.

The V call is TRBV2, the J call TRBJ1-5; D is possibly TRBD1 (6 bases). Germline V gene data show CDR1 as SNHLY and CDR2 as FYNNEI. The length of the CDR3 is 15 residues. Between the trimmed V and J ends, which lost 7 bases and 6 bases, there was a span of 19 bases. CDR3 sequence (DNA): TGTGCCAGCACTCCCTCCGGGGGGCACGGTCAGCCCCAGCATTTT. Encoded protein: CASTPSGGHGQPQHF.

The V gene is TRBV29-1, the J gene TRBJ1-2; D call uncertain. Between the trimmed V and J ends, which lost 7 bases and 6 bases, there was a span of 18 bases. CDR1 is SQVTM and CDR2 is ANQGSEA in the germline V gene. There are 13 residues in the CDR3. The CDR3 protein is CSARTAMRDGYTF. The DNA of the CDR3 is TGCAGCGCTAGAACGGCGATGCGGGATGGCTACACCTTC.

The genes are TRBV28 and TRBJ2-2; TRBD2 might be the D (5 bases). V was cut by 10 bases and J by 0 bases, with 12 bases left in between. The CDR3 is made up of 14 amino acids. Germline CDR1 reads MDHEN; CDR2 reads SYDVKM. The CDR3 DNA is TGTGCCACGAGGGTTTGGTCGAACACCGGGGAGCTGTTTTTT. Amino acid sequence: CATRVWSNTGELFF.

Here the CDR3 reads CASSLLGPTDTQYF. CDR3 nucleotide sequence: TGTGCCAGCAGTTTGCTGGGCCCCACAGATACGCAGTATTTT. The V and J genes are TRBV27 and TRBJ2-3; the D is unclear. The V end was cut by 3 bases, the J end by 2 bases, with 9 bases between. CDR1 and CDR2 (germline): MNHEY, SMNVEV (reference sequence). This CDR3 has 14 amino acids.

This clonotype occurred once. The V and J genes are TRBV24-1 and TRBJ2-3; no definite D call. V was clipped by 0 bases and J by 6 bases, with 3 bases between them. The germline V gene encodes CDR1 KGHDR and CDR2 SFDVKD. The CDR3 runs 12 residues. CDR3 DNA sequence: TGTGCCACCAGTGATTTGGGGGATACGCAGTATTTT. Translated: CATSDLGDTQYF.

The rearrangement joins TRBV10-3 to TRBJ1-5; no reliable D call. The CDR3 runs 13 residues. CDR1 and CDR2 from the germline V gene are ENHRY and SYGVKD. V dropped 3 bases and J dropped 3 bases, with 6 bases sitting between them. CDR3: CAISEGNNQPQHF. The CDR3 DNA sequence: TGTGCCATCAGTGAAGGCAACAATCAGCCCCAGCATTTT.

This clonotype came up once. The chain is built from TRBV19 and TRBJ2-7; TRBD1 matches 10 bases. The germline CDR1 and CDR2 sequences are LNHDA and SQIVND (reference sequence). The V segment lost 5 bases and the J segment 0 bases; nucleotides outside the gene matches: 4. The CDR3 runs to 15 residues. The CDR3 nucleotides are TGTGCCAGTAGTTGGACAGGGGGAAACTCCTACGAGCAGTACTTC. Residues: CASSWTGGNSYEQYF.

The V call is TRBV27, the J call TRBJ1-6; D unclear. Per germline, CDR1 MNHEY and CDR2 SMNVEV (reference sequence). CDR3 length equals 15 residues. The ends were cut back, 3 bases at V and 6 bases at J, with 12 bases in the middle. The CDR3 nucleotides are TGTGCCAGCAGTTTTATTGCAGGTTCTAATTCACCCCTCCACTTT. Protein product: CASSFIAGSNSPLHF.

The V gene is TRBV6-2 or TRBV6-3, the J gene TRBJ2-3; D is unclear. The V and J ends lost 2 bases and 6 bases respectively, with 9 bases between them. Germline V CDR1 and CDR2: MNHEY, SVGEGT. CDR3 length: 13 amino acids. The CDR3: CASSYNVKDTQYF. In DNA, the CDR3 is TGTGCCAGCAGTTACAACGTTAAGGATACGCAGTATTTT.

The chain is built from TRBV20-1 and TRBJ2-5, with TRBD1 identical over 7 bases. This CDR3 spans 14 amino acids. Germline CDR1 reads DFQATT; CDR2 reads SNEGSKA (reference sequence). Trimming at V came to 1 base and at J to 5 bases, leaving 7 bases not matched to a gene. The chain's CDR3 is CSARVGGATETQYF. CDR3 DNA sequence: TGCAGTGCTAGAGTAGGGGGCGCGACGGAGACCCAGTACTTC.

This chain joins TRBV7-9 and TRBJ2-7, with 7 bases fitting TRBD2. The CDR3 loop spans 13 amino acids. The ends lost 7 bases at V and 3 bases at J; junction bases unmatched: 6. CDR1 and CDR2 (germline): SEHNR, FQNEAQ (reference sequence). CDR3 sequence: CASTGGNHYEQYF. The DNA of the CDR3 is TGTGCCAGCACCGGGGGGAACCACTACGAGCAGTACTTC.

This chain uses TRBV7-9 with TRBJ1-1, with no clear D. The germline gives CDR1 SEHNR, CDR2 FQNEAQ (reference sequence). CDR3 size: 12 residues. Trimming stripped 0 bases from V and 8 bases from J, with 7 bases between. The CDR3 loop is CASSLATQEAFF. For the CDR3, the DNA is TGTGCCAGCAGCTTAGCCACCCAGGAAGCTTTCTTT.

The chain combines TRBV9 with TRBJ1-6; D is perhaps TRBD1 (6 bases). V was shortened by 3 bases and J by 10 bases, with 11 bases between the two germline ends. The CDR3 runs 13 residues. Germline CDR1 reads SGDLS; CDR2 reads YYNGEE. Here the CDR3 reads CASSENGGSPLHF. The CDR3 coding sequence is TGTGCCAGCAGCGAAAACGGGGGCTCACCCCTCCACTTT.

The chain has TRBV4-1 and TRBJ2-7; a weak D match, TRBD1 (7 bases). Trimming shortened V by 0 bases and J by 2 bases, and 11 bases separated the two germline ends. The CDR3 runs to 15 residues. The germline CDR1 and CDR2 sequences are MGHRA and YSYEKL. The CDR3: CASSQDSGGTYEQYF. The CDR3 bases are TGCGCCAGCAGCCAAGATTCAGGGGGGACCTACGAGCAGTACTTC.

This clonotype was found once. The V gene is TRBV6-6, the J gene TRBJ2-1; 7 bases align to TRBD1. V gave up 2 bases and J gave up 5 bases; unmatched junction bases: 6. This CDR3 contains 15 residues. From germline, CDR1 is MNHNY and CDR2 SVGAGI (reference sequence). The CDR3 DNA follows: TGTGCCAGCAGTTACCCCCGGACAGGCAACAATGAGCAGTTCTTC. Protein: CASSYPRTGNNEQFF.

The chain uses TRBV3-1 and TRBJ2-5; TRBD2 is a possible D gene (6 bases). Trimming left V 0 bases short and J 2 bases short, with 7 bases between. Germline CDR1 LGHDT, CDR2 YNNKEL (reference sequence). The CDR3 sequence is 14 residues long. CDR3 region: CASSQDGGQETQYF. The CDR3 DNA is TGTGCCAGCAGCCAAGATGGGGGGCAAGAGACCCAGTACTTC.

The chain has TRBV4-1 and TRBJ2-7; D unclear. From germline, CDR1 is MGHRA and CDR2 YSYEKL. V lost 0 bases and J lost 5, with 11 bases in between. The CDR3 is made up of 14 amino acids. CDR3 nucleotide sequence: TGCGCCAGCAGCCAAGATCCGACGGTCAACGAGCAGTACTTC. Translated, it gives CASSQDPTVNEQYF.

The chain employs TRBV7-9 and TRBJ2-7; 8 positions match TRBD2. This CDR3 has 12 residues. V gave up 3 bases and J gave up 7 bases; unmatched junction bases: 2. Per the germline V gene, CDR1 is SEHNR and CDR2 is FQNEAQ (reference sequence). The CDR3 loop reads CASSFSGGEQYF. CDR3 DNA sequence: TGTGCCAGCAGCTTTTCGGGAGGGGAGCAGTACTTC.

A single count supports this clonotype. The genes are TRBV6-5 and TRBJ1-6; D gene uncertain. The V end was cut by 0 bases, the J end by 10 bases, with 16 bases between. This CDR3 is built from 16 residues. Germline V CDR1 and CDR2: MNHEY, SVGAGI. CDR3 coding DNA: TGTGCCAGCAGTTACTCGGCTGGGGAGGGCTACTCACCCCTCCACTTT. Its translation: CASSYSAGEGYSPLHF.

This clonotype occurred once. The chain combines TRBV5-1 with TRBJ2-1, with TRBD1 as a possible D gene (6 bases). The CDR3 is 15 residues long. Germline CDR1 and CDR2: SGHRS and YFSETQ. V gave up 4 bases and J gave up 1 base, with 12 bases separating them. CDR3 residues: CASSPRQASYNEQFF. CDR3 DNA sequence: TGCGCCAGCAGCCCACGACAGGCTTCCTACAATGAGCAGTTCTTC. The full variable domain, completed using reference TRBV5-1 and TRBJ2-1, is KAGVTQTPRYLIKTRGQQVTLSCSPISGHRSVSWYQQTPGQGLQFLFEYFSETQRNKGNFPGRFSGRQFSNSRSEMNVSTLELGDSALYLCASSPRQASYNEQFFGPGTRLTVL.

The J gene is TRBJ2-7, the V gene TRBV4-1; D is possibly TRBD2 (7 bases). The V and J ends lost 3 bases and 4 bases respectively, with 10 bases between them. CDR1 and CDR2 from the germline V gene are MGHRA and YSYEKL. The CDR3 is made up of 13 amino acids. This CDR3 is CASSQGGPYEQYF. CDR3 bases: TGCGCCAGCAGCCAGGGGGGGCCTTACGAGCAGTACTTC.

This chain connects TRBV27 to TRBJ1-1, with D possibly TRBD1 on 6 matching bases. V was clipped by 10 bases and J by 0 bases, with 18 bases between them. Germline CDR1 MNHEY, CDR2 SMNVEV (reference sequence). The CDR3 is 15 amino acids. The CDR3 loop is CATQRKDSMNTEAFF. The DNA for the CDR3 is TGTGCCACCCAGAGAAAGGACAGCATGAACACTGAAGCTTTCTTT.

The chain has TRBV28 and TRBJ2-2; D tentatively fits TRBD1 or TRBD2 (6 bases each). This CDR3 has 15 amino acids. Germline V gene lookup returns CDR1 MDHEN and CDR2 SYDVKM. V lost 4 bases, J lost 2 bases, and 11 bases lay in between. This chain's CDR3 is CASSSWGANTGELFF. The CDR3 DNA follows: TGTGCCAGCAGTTCGTGGGGGGCTAACACCGGGGAGCTGTTTTTT.

This chain links TRBV15 with TRBJ2-2; TRBD1 is a possible D gene (6 bases). This CDR3 spans 15 amino acids. From germline, CDR1 is LNHNV and CDR2 YYDKDF (reference sequence). Trimming removed 6 bases from V and 2 bases from J, with 13 bases in between. The CDR3 here is CATRPTGYNTGELFF. The CDR3 DNA sequence: TGTGCCACCAGACCCACAGGGTACAACACCGGGGAGCTGTTTTTT.

The V gene is TRBV27, the J gene TRBJ2-1; TRBD2 matches at 11 bases. Germline V gene lookup returns CDR1 MNHEY and CDR2 SMNVEV (reference sequence). This CDR3 has 15 residues. J lost 6 bases, V lost 3 bases, and 4 bases had no gene match. CDR3 sequence: CASSFGTSGGNEQFF. CDR3 DNA: TGTGCCAGCAGTTTTGGAACTAGCGGGGGCAATGAGCAGTTCTTC.